This T cell receptor beta chain was captured by sequencing in a study of blood T cell repertoires in COVID-19 (dated by TCRdb to about 2020). At the level of the whole study: Samples from collaborators originated in the United States, Italy and Spain and spanned both the acute and convalescent phases of COVID-19. The material from the prospective study consisted of cDNA or gDNA derived from T cells, B-cell-depleted T cells, or PBMCs. The dataset comprised deeply sampled blood TCRbeta repertoires from subjects exposed to, actively infected with, or recovered from COVID-19. The repertoires were released in a freely available public database meant as a resource for research on the immune response to SARS-CoV-2. Samples were obtained from the ongoing ImmuneRACE study (first 160 participants) and from 1,254 subjects provided by 6 global collaborators. Sample metadata almost always included a de-identified subject ID, COVID-19 status, age in years and sex. Where HLA class I and class II types were available, the types were taken from metadata supplied by the sample provider, not from assay-based typing.

This clone was detected a few times. No antigen is known for it. It has no much larger one-base neighbor in the sample; base qualities were not kept. The paper's findings and limits, for the study overall: The quantity of clinical and demographic metadata differed by source and by participant and was supplied without curation.

Taken from cysteine to phenylalanine, the CDR3 has 12 residues. Here the CDR3 DNA is all that survives: 36 bases in frame from base 1. CDR1 is given as MNHEY and CDR2 as SVGAGI, both from the germline V gene. Trimming costs V 6 bases and J 8 bases, and their ends lie 10 bases apart. TCRbeta CDR3 regions were amplified from genomic DNA by means of the immunoSEQ Assay, a bias-controlled multiplex PCR. In the original analysis: Within the assay, amplification of reference gene primers was used to estimate how many nucleated cells each sample contained. To quantify the absolute abundance of each unique TCRbeta CDR3 rearrangement, sequence reads were collapsed and filtered. Productive Simpson clonality was computed per sample as the square root of Simpson's diversity index over productive rearrangements. TCRdb limited this immuneACCESS table to in-frame rearrangements with V and J called. A share of clones is missing; checked studies link under half to unresolved V genes, and the rest is unexplained. The V and J calls and clone size come from that table; D and trimming were worked out from the DNA. In all, the sample holds 95,000 to 110,000 clones, and over 75% of those were seen once. In total, the top ten clones hold over 10% of the sample.

Whole blood was collected in K2EDTA tubes by collaborating institutions according to the institutions' own protocols. For TCRbeta analysis, collaborators shipped samples in one of three forms: frozen whole blood, isolated PBMCs, or DNA extracted from either of those sample types. The sequence came from a human donor in a cohort sampled during active or convalescent COVID-19. The chain was built from TRBV6-5 and TRBJ1-4; TRBD1 is a possible D gene, resting on 6 matching bases. The material sequenced was peripheral blood. The CDR3 reads CASRVTGEKLFF. In nucleotide form, the sequence is TGTGCCAGCAGGGTAACAGGGGAAAAACTGTTTTTT.